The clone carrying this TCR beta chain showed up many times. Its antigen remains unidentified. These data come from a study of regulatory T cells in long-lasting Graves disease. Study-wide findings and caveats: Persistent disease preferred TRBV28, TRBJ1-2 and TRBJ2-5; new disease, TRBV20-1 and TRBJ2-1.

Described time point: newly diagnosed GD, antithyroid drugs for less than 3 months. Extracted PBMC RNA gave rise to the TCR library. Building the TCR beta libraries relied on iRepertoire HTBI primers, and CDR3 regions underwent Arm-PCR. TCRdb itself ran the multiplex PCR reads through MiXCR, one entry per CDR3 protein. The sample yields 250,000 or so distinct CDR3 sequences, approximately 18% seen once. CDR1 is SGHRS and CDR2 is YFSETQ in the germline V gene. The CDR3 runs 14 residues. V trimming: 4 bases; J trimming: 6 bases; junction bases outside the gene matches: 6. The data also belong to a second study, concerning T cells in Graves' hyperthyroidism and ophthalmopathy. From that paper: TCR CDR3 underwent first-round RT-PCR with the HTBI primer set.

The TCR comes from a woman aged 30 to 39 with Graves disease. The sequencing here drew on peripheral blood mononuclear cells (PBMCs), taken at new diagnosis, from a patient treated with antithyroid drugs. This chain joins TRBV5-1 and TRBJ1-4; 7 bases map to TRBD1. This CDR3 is CASSLGQRDEKLFF. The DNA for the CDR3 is TGCGCCAGCAGCCTGGGACAGCGGGATGAAAAACTGTTTTTT.